The 13 T cell receptor beta chains in this list originate from one sample, sequenced in a study of cytomegalovirus exposure and HLA in healthy donors. Primers for the PCR totalled 60 Vbeta and 13 Jbeta. Profiling relied on immunoSEQ multiplex PCR, and the TCRdb table lists in-frame clones only, not all of them. The sample holds some 110,000 clones, roughly 79% seen once. The sequencing input was PBMCs. These receptors all stem from a man aged 35 to 55 in good health and CMV-seronegative.

The chain joins TRBV9 to TRBJ2-5; 8 nucleotides match TRBD2. Germline V gene data show CDR1 as SGDLS and CDR2 as YYNGEE. V lost 4 bases and J lost 5; bases outside the gene matches: 7. The CDR3 is made up of 14 amino acids. The CDR3: CASSSGGGFETQYF. CDR3 nucleotide sequence: TGTGCCAGCAGCTCGGGGGGGGGCTTTGAGACCCAGTACTTC.

V usage is TRBV7-9 and J usage is TRBJ2-7; the D gene is possibly TRBD2 (6 bases). Germline V lookup: CDR1 SEHNR, CDR2 FQNEAQ (reference sequence). This CDR3 is built from 12 residues. Deletions cut 4 bases from V and 4 bases from J, with 8 bases between. DNA for the CDR3: TGTGCCAGCAGCTCGGGAGCGTACGAGCAGTACTTC. Its protein is CASSSGAYEQYF.

This clone was counted only a few times. The chain combines TRBV4-2 with TRBJ2-2, with D perhaps matching TRBD2 (6 bases). The length of the CDR3 is 17 residues. Trimming pared 0 bases from V and 5 bases from J, leaving 16 bases between. The germline CDR1 and CDR2 sequences are LGHNA and YNFKEQ. The CDR3 is CASSQDGPLAWTGELFF. CDR3 bases: TGTGCCAGCAGCCAAGATGGGCCCCTAGCGTGGACCGGGGAGCTGTTTTTT.

The CDR3 region is CASSRRSQGEQFF. Here the CDR3 DNA reads TGTGCCAGCAGCAGACGGAGCCAGGGTGAGCAGTTCTTC. The rearrangement links TRBV27 to TRBJ2-1; weak D call: TRBD1 (5 bases). Germline values: CDR1 MNHEY, CDR2 SMNVEV (reference sequence). Trimming stripped 6 bases from V and 9 bases from J, with 15 bases between. This CDR3 contains 13 residues.

The rearrangement links TRBV7-9 to TRBJ2-5, with D perhaps matching TRBD1 (6 bases). CDR1 is SEHNR, CDR2 FQNEAQ, per germline (reference sequence). V shed 5 bases and J shed 7 bases, with 26 bases lying between them. This CDR3 spans 17 amino acids. CDR3: CASSPRVIEGDPGTQYF. The CDR3 DNA sequence: TGTGCCAGCAGCCCCAGGGTGATCGAGGGGGACCCCGGGACCCAGTACTTC.

The chain joins TRBV7-6 to TRBJ1-1; D may be TRBD1 (6 bases). V was trimmed by 0 bases and J by 0 bases, leaving 11 bases between them. The germline CDR1 and CDR2 sequences are SGHVS and FNYEAQ. The CDR3 has 16 amino acids. The CDR3 sequence is CASSLARDTMNTEAFF. The CDR3 DNA follows: TGTGCCAGCAGCTTAGCCCGGGACACTATGAACACTGAAGCTTTCTTT.

This chain connects TRBV6-5 to TRBJ1-1, with TRBD1 identical over 7 bases. There are 15 residues in the CDR3. The V segment lost 5 bases and the J segment 2 bases; nucleotides outside the gene matches: 8. Per germline, CDR1 MNHEY and CDR2 SVGAGI. The CDR3 DNA reads as TGTGCCAGCAGTCTTAACGACAGGGCCAACACTGAAGCTTTCTTT. Protein: CASSLNDRANTEAFF.

The chain recombines TRBV10-3 with TRBJ2-7; 11 nucleotides agree with TRBD2. Germline V lookup: CDR1 ENHRY, CDR2 SYGVKD. CDR3 length equals 19 residues. J was trimmed by 2 bases and V by 3 bases; bases with no gene match: 15. The CDR3 spells CAISELGIAGGILTYEQYF. The CDR3 DNA follows: TGTGCCATCAGTGAATTGGGGATAGCGGGAGGGATTTTAACCTACGAGCAGTACTTC.

Note on this clone: One end of the junction is discordant with germline, which a read error may explain. The V call is TRBV7-9, the J call TRBJ2-5; no reliable D call. Germline loops: CDR1 SEHNR, CDR2 FQNEAQ (reference sequence). The CDR3 covers 14 residues. In DNA form, the CDR3 reads TGTTCCAGCACCATTCCCACGGTCCAAGAGACCCAGTACTTC. Translating it yields CSSTIPTVQETQYF. Filled out from reference TRBV7-9 and TRBJ2-5, the complete variable domain reads DTGVSQNPRHKITKRGQNVTFRCDPISEHNRLYWYRQTLGQGPEFLTYFQNEAQLEKSRLLSDRFSAERPKGSFSTLEIQRTEQGDSAMYLCSSTIPTVQETQYFGPGTRLLVL.

This chain connects TRBV28 to TRBJ2-4, with 7 positions matching TRBD1. V trimming: 3 bases; J trimming: 0 bases; junction bases outside the gene matches: 8. CDR1 and CDR2 from the germline V gene are MDHEN and SYDVKM. CDR3 length: 17 residues. The CDR3 loop reads CASSFPGQTIAKNIQYF. CDR3 coding DNA: TGTGCCAGCAGTTTCCCGGGACAGACTATAGCCAAAAACATTCAGTACTTC.

The chain couples TRBV6-5 to TRBJ2-1; perhaps TRBD2 as D (6 bases). The V end was cut by 4 bases, the J end by 5 bases, with 18 bases between. The V gene's germline CDR1 is MNHEY and CDR2 SVGAGI. CDR3 length equals 16 residues. The CDR3 nucleotides read TGTGCCAGCAGTTTGGGAGGTCCGCAGGGCGACAATGAGCAGTTCTTC. The encoded protein is CASSLGGPQGDNEQFF.

Regarding this clone: Other nucleotide sequences from this sample produce the same CDR3. The chain recombines TRBV7-9 with TRBJ1-1; no reliable D call. CDR1 is SEHNR, CDR2 FQNEAQ, per germline (reference sequence). Trimming stripped 1 base from V and 5 bases from J, with 14 bases between. The CDR3 is 15 residues long. The CDR3 coding sequence is TGTGCCAGCAGCTTAGTTTTGGGGAGATGGACTGAAGCTTTCTTT. Translated, it gives CASSLVLGRWTEAFF.

This clone is a singleton in its sample. The chain links TRBV5-1 to TRBJ2-7; 9 bases agree with TRBD2. The CDR3 contains 14 residues. V trimming: 4 bases; J trimming: 3 bases; junction bases outside the gene matches: 5. Germline CDR1 reads SGHRS; CDR2 reads YFSETQ. CDR3 DNA: TGCGCCAGCAGCGAAGCGGGGGGCTTCTACGAGCAGTACTTC. It is translated as CASSEAGGFYEQYF. The variable domain in full, with the rest retrieved from reference TRBV5-1 and TRBJ2-7, is KAGVTQTPRYLIKTRGQQVTLSCSPISGHRSVSWYQQTPGQGLQFLFEYFSETQRNKGNFPGRFSGRQFSNSRSEMNVSTLELGDSALYLCASSEAGGFYEQYFGPGTRLTVT.